This T cell receptor beta chain was profiled in a study of cytomegalovirus exposure and HLA in healthy donors (dated by TCRdb to about 2017). Regarding the research as a whole: An earlier analysis of 587 of the donors reported under 300 Gb of sequence data and 117 million unique TCR beta sequences obtained from approximately 180 million T cells. Every repertoire in the discovery cohort had been generated on one and the same sequencing platform. On average, around 240,000 unique TCR beta nucleotide sequences were sequenced per donor among a few hundred genotyped donors of the cohort, with about 17% of those sequences being non-productive. Donor age, sex, ethnicity and CMV serostatus were collected together with the repertoire data. Typing coverage differed by locus: A, B, C, DRB1 and DQB1 were typed in about 629-640 donors, DQA1 in 500 to 550, DPA1 in around 580, and DPB1 in just under 480. In a later genetic analysis, genome-wide SNP genotypes for 398 of the 666 donors were used, and that subset was treated as a discovery cohort. To decide whether each TCR beta V gene segment behaved as functional or pseudogenic, an earlier analysis of several hundred of the donors relied on high-throughput TCR beta sequencing. The study aimed to test whether signatures of past pathogen exposure could be identified by cataloging public T cell receptors. Roughly 290 gigabases of sequencing data and tens of millions of unique TCR sequences made up an early release that covered approximately 700 HLA-typed donors. About five DR-DQ haplotypes were treated as single units for association and clustering because of strong linkage in the cohort. In a later analysis, previously published TCR beta repertoires from 550 to 700 donors were re-analyzed and high-resolution HLA genotyping was added so that TCR occurrence patterns could be studied. A separate validation cohort of more than 100 different subjects was used in addition to the approximately 700-subject first cohort. High-throughput TCR immunosequencing, statistical association of individual TCRs with disease status, and machine learning were combined to predict cytomegalovirus infection status. The T cell repertoires of 666 subjects were profiled by immunosequencing and related to cytomegalovirus serostatus. In the later analysis, no new phenotypic data were used to find candidate immune exposures; instead, reliance was placed on TCR beta sequences and their occurrence across donors. Both class I and class II loci were covered by HLA typing, at four-digit resolution. Among the roughly 410 genotyped donors, roughly 80% belonged to the genetic ancestry cluster associated with self-reported Caucasian donors. Summary of the overall study and its limitations: In an earlier analysis of more than 500 of the donors, most TCR beta V segments appeared in productive rearrangements about 87% or about 30% of the time, broadly matching IMGT annotations. A total of 164 TCR beta chains were listed by the study as associated with cytomegalovirus. Because counts were too low, around 17 rarely observed V segments, including chromosome 9 orphons, were left out of the earlier analysis of a few hundred of the donors. Roughly uniform sequencing depth across donors was assumed in presence/absence analyses, although this assumption may not hold. In a later analysis, HLA-associated TCR beta chains were found to be more clonally expanded and to have lower generation probabilities than equally common non-associated chains. A later analysis found that TCR association rates varied across HLA loci, with DRB1 alleles showing the most associated TCRs and HLA-C alleles the fewest. According to a later genetic analysis, donors in an Asian-associated ancestry cluster had fewer N-insertions in productive TCRs than the approximately 610-donor mean. For the cohort, immune exposure information was limited to CMV serostatus. The cohort was sequenced for TCR beta chains only, and without alpha or paired-chain data the features that could be detected were limited. In both the original and validation cohorts, the classifier was reported to diagnose cytomegalovirus status with high specificity and sensitivity. The authors suggested that the approach could potentially be extended to other disease states and immunological phenotypes. Because HLA typing was unavailable for some donors at each locus, only the typed subset was used in association tests. In vitro tests confirmed that a few of the cytomegalovirus-associated TCR beta chains recognize cytomegalovirus antigens. A further reported finding was that TCR beta sequences accurately predicted the HLA-A and HLA-B alleles for most subjects in the first cohort. While some public TCRs were present in many individuals, most TCR sequences turned up only very rarely across donors. According to a later analysis, parvovirus B19, influenza, CMV and Epstein-Barr virus appeared linked to several top co-occurrence clusters. A later analysis associated about 17,000 TCR beta sequences with specific HLA alleles at a false discovery rate of 0.05. Correlated functional status among segregating V segments might reflect linkage disequilibrium, but an unknown experimental factor could not be ruled out. A later genetic analysis associated a missense DCLRE1C variant with V-gene and J-gene trimming of TCR beta chains, and an independent cohort replicated the association. Strong co-occurrence of HLA alleles, especially DR and DQ, made assigning TCR associations to individual alleles difficult. The sequencing pipeline was judged likely to have produced a cluster of highly shared sequence variants as a technical artifact. Some IMGT-functional V segments, including TRBV6-2 and TRBV6-3, could not be told apart with the 87-base-pair reads, so those segments were excluded. According to a later analysis, most CMV-associated TCR beta chains appeared to be HLA-restricted, and the HLA associations seemed to be driven largely by CMV exposure.

Relative to germline, V is missing 6 bases and J is missing 4 bases, with 6 bases of the junction outside any gene match. Per the germline V gene, MDHEN is the CDR1 and SYDVKM is the CDR2. Measured from the cysteine to the phenylalanine, the CDR3 is 14 residues long. The sequence is cut down to CDR3 DNA, 42 bases in frame from base 1. The method behind the library was the immunoSEQ multiplex PCR assay. For the multiplex PCR, a mixture combining 60 forward primers for TCR Vbeta segments and 13 reverse primers for TCR Jbeta segments was used. Amplification of the CDR3 region of rearranged TCR beta genes was performed with a multiplex PCR assay on genomic DNA. The amplified TCR beta libraries were sequenced on the Illumina HiSeq System as 87-base-pair reads. In the source study's methods: A later analysis counted about 80 million unique TCR beta chains across the 666 repertoires, and around 9.9 million of these chains were shared by at least two donors. To remove PCR and sequencing errors, raw reads were error-corrected and collapsed into unique sequences using a nearest-neighbor algorithm that merged closely related sequences. V, D and J gene segments were assigned by aligning CDR3 sequences to IMGT reference sequences. For a sequence to be retained, a match of at least six nucleotides to both a V gene segment and a J gene segment was required. Rearrangements were classified as productive when the CDR3 lacked stop codons and remained in frame with V and J, and all other rearrangements were classified as non-productive. CDR3 was defined according to IMGT convention as the region running from the second conserved V-encoded cysteine to the conserved J-encoded phenylalanine. In an earlier analysis of roughly 580 of the donors, sequences lacking an unambiguous match to a single V gene segment were excluded. An earlier analysis of several hundred of the donors called V segments functional above 56.7% productive rearrangements and segregating when the between-donor standard deviation exceeded 5%. A statistical classification framework was built to diagnose cytomegalovirus status from the catalog of TCR beta chain sequences. In a later analysis, TCR nucleotide sequences were compared against IMGT/GENE-DB human TR gene sequences so that V and J genes could be assigned. The TCRdist pipeline was used in a later analysis to assign CDR3 sequences and most-parsimonious VDJ recombination scenarios. In a later analysis, each TCR beta chain was defined by its CDR3 amino acid sequence together with its V-gene family, and reads lacking a unique V-gene family were excluded. To address suspected cross-contamination and a sequencing artifact, a later analysis removed 550 to 750 highly shared, low-generation-probability nucleotide sequences. For each public chain, a later analysis derived a clonal expansion index from normalized ranks of inferred template counts within each repertoire. In a later analysis, generation probabilities were computed with a VDJ recombination model fitted to out-of-frame rearrangements, and the resulting probabilities were checked against IGoR. Hypergeometric tests were used in a later analysis to score TCR-TCR, TCR-HLA and TCR-CMV co-occurrence, with a repertoire-size bias correction applied to the TCR pairs. In a later analysis, false discovery rates were estimated by permuting HLA or CMV assignments 20 times. In a later analysis, co-occurring TCRs were grouped using DBSCAN, with TCRdist sequence similarity added in when clustering inside HLA-allele-positive subsets. Repertoires with fewer than 30,000 or more than 120,000 public chains, plus five repertoires with anomalous nucleotide sharing, were excluded from co-occurrence clustering. TCRdb limited this immuneACCESS table to in-frame rearrangements with V and J called. A share of clones is missing; checked studies link under half to unresolved V genes, and the rest is unexplained. The V and J calls and clone size are taken from that table; D and trimming were inferred from the DNA. This sample is represented by approximately 200,000 clones; around 75% of them were singletons. The leading ten clones occupy 3% to 4% of the sample.

About this clone itself: The clone's antigen remains unknown. Nothing much larger sits one base from this clone, and base qualities are not available.

The cohort comprised approximately 700 healthy bone marrow donors. All cohort members were sampled while nominally healthy, although unrecorded immune exposures were likely present. The donor tested CMV seropositive, placing the donor among the 250 to 300 seropositive members of the cohort. A peripheral blood sample was collected from each donor, and TCR beta sequencing was performed on peripheral blood mononuclear cells. Genomic DNA extraction from the blood cell samples was performed with the Qiagen DNeasy Blood Extraction Kit. Recombination connected TRBV28 to TRBJ1-1; TRBD1 agrees with 9 junctional bases. Sequencing was performed on PBMCs. This receptor was taken from a woman aged 25-40 years in good health and CMV-seropositive. The CDR3 region has the sequence CASRHRQGGTEAFF. The bases are TGTGCCAGCAGACATCGACAGGGGGGCACTGAAGCTTTCTTT. With the portions outside the CDR3 filled from the reference TRBV28 and TRBJ1-1 genes, the complete variable region becomes DVKVTQSSRYLVKRTGEKVFLECVQDMDHENMFWYRQDPGLGLRLIYFSYDVKMKEKGDIPEGYSVSREKKERFSLILESASTNQTSMYLCASRHRQGGTEAFFGQGTRLTVV.